Sequencing of this TCR beta chain was carried out in a study of cytomegalovirus exposure and HLA in healthy donors. Study-level results: The study labeled 164 TCR beta chains cytomegalovirus-associated. Accurate prediction of HLA-A and HLA-B alleles (for most subjects) was reportedly achieved from TCR beta sequences.

A remark on this clone: The antigen is not known.

Every donor was a healthy person donating bone marrow. At sampling all donors were nominally healthy, likely with unrecorded immune exposures. The PCR was carried out with 60 Vbeta primers and 13 Jbeta primers. Assay: immunoSEQ multiplex PCR; the TCRdb copy retains only in-frame clones and omits some. This sample has 100,000 to 150,000 clones, with more than 80% found just once. This TCR was sampled from a man aged 30-40 years in good health and CMV-seropositive. Sequencing input: PBMCs.

As DNA, the CDR3 is TGCGCCAGCAGCTTGGAAACAGGATCCACTGAAGCTTTCTTT. This gives the protein CASSLETGSTEAFF. V and J are TRBV5-1 and TRBJ1-1; a possible D gene is TRBD1 (5 bases). V was cut by 0 bases and J by 4 bases, with 10 bases left in between. CDR3 length: 14 amino acids. The germline CDR1 and CDR2 sequences are SGHRS and YFSETQ. The variable domain in full, with the rest retrieved from reference TRBV5-1 and TRBJ1-1, is KAGVTQTPRYLIKTRGQQVTLSCSPISGHRSVSWYQQTPGQGLQFLFEYFSETQRNKGNFPGRFSGRQFSNSRSEMNVSTLELGDSALYLCASSLETGSTEAFFGQGTRLTVV.